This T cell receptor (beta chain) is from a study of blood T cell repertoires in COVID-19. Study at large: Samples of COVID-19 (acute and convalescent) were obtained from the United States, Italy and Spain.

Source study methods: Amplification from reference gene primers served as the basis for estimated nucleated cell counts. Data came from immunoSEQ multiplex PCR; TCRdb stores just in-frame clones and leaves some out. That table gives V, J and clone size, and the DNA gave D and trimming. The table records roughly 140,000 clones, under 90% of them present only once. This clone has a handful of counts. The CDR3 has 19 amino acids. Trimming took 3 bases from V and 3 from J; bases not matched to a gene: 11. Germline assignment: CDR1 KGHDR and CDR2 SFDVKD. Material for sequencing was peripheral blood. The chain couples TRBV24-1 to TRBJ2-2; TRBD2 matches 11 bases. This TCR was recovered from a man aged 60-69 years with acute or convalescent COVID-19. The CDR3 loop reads CATSDLTSGKGRDTGELFF. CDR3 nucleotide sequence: TGTGCCACCAGTGATCTGACTAGCGGGAAAGGGAGGGACACCGGGGAGCTGTTTTTT.